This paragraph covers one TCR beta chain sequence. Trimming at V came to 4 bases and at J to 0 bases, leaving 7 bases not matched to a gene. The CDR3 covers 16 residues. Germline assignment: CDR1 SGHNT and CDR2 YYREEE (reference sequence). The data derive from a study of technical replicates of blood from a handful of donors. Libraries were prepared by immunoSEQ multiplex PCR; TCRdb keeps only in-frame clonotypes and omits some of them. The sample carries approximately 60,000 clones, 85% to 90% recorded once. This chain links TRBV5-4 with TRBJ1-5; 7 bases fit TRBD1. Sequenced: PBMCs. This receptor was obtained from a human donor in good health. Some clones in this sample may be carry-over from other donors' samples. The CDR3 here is CASSGLTGRSNQPQHF. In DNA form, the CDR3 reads TGTGCCAGCAGCGGTTTGACAGGGCGTAGCAATCAGCCCCAGCATTTT.